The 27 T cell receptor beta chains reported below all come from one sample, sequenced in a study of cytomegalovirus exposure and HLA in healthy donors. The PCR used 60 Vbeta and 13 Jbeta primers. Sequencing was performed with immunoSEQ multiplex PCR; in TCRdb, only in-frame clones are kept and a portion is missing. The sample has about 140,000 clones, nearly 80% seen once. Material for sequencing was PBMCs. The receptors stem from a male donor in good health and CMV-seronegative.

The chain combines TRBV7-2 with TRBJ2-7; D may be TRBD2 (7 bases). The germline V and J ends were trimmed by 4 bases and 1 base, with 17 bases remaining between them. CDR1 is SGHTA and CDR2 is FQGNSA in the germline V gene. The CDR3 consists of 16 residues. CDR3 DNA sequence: TGTGCCAGCAGCTCACGGGGGGCGCTTAATTCCTACGAGCAGTACTTC. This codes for CASSSRGALNSYEQYF.

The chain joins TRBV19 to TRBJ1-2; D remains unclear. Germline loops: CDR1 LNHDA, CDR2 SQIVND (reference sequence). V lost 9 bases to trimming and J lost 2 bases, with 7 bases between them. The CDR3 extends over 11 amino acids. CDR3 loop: CASGLNYGYTF. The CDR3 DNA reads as TGTGCCAGCGGACTAAACTATGGCTACACCTTC.

Written as DNA, the CDR3 is TGTGCCTGGAGCGGGACAGGGTCCTCTACGCAGTATTTT. Translating gives CAWSGTGSSTQYF. This sequence joins TRBV30 and TRBJ2-3, with TRBD1 identical over 9 bases. The ends lost 3 bases at V and 8 bases at J; junction bases unmatched: 6. The CDR3 extends over 13 amino acids. Germline loops: CDR1 GTSNPN, CDR2 SVGIG (reference sequence).

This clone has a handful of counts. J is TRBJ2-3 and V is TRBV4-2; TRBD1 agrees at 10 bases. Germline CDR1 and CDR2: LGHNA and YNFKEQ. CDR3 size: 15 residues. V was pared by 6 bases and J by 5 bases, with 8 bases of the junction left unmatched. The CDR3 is CASRLGQGDGDTQYF. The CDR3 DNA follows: TGTGCCAGCAGACTCGGACAGGGGGACGGAGATACGCAGTATTTT.

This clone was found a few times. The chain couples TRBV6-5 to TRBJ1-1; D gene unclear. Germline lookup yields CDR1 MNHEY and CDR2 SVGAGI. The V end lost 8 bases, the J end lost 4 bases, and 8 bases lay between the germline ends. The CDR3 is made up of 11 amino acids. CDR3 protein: CASFTGTEAFF. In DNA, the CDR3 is TGTGCCAGCTTTACGGGCACTGAAGCTTTCTTT.

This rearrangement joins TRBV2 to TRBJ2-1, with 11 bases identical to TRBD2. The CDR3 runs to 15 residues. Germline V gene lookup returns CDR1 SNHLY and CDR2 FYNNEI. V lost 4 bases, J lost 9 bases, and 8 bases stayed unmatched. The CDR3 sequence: CASSASSGGASEQFF. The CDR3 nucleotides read TGTGCCAGCAGTGCGAGTAGCGGGGGGGCCTCTGAGCAGTTCTTC.

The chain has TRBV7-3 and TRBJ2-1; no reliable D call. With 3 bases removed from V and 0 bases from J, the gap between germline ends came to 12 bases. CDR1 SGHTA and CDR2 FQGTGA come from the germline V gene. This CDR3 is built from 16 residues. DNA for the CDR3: TGTGCCAGCAGCTTGAGTCCCCACGGCTCCTACAATGAGCAGTTCTTC. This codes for CASSLSPHGSYNEQFF.

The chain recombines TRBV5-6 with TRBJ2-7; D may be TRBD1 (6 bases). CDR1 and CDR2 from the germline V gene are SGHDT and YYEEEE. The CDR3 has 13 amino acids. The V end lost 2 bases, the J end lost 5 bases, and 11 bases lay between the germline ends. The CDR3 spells CASSFTGSHEQYF. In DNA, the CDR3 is TGTGCCAGCAGCTTCACAGGGAGTCACGAGCAGTACTTC.

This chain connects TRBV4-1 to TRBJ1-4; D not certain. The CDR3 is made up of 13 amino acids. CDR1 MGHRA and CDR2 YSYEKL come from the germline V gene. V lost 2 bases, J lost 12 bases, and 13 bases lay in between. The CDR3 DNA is TGCGCCAGCAGCCAACCTCTTACGGGAGAACTGTTTTTT. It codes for CASSQPLTGELFF.

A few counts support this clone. The chain's CDR3 is CASSPFPSNEQFF. In DNA, the CDR3 is TGTGCCAGCTCACCCTTCCCCTCTAATGAGCAGTTCTTC. The rearrangement uses TRBV18 and TRBJ2-1; D gene ambiguous. Germline V gives CDR1 KGHSH, CDR2 LQKENI. The CDR3 has 13 amino acids. V dropped 3 bases and J dropped 7 bases, with 10 bases sitting between them.

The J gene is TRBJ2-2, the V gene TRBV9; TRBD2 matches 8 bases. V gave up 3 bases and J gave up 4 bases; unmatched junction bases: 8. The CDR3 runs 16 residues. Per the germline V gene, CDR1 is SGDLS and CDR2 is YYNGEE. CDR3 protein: CASSGSRGGSTGELFF. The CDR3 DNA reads TGTGCCAGCAGCGGCTCTCGCGGGGGGTCCACCGGGGAGCTGTTTTTT.

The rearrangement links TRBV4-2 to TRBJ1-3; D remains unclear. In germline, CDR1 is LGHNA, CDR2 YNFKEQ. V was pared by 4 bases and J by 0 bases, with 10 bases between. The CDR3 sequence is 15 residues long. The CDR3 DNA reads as TGTGCCAGCAGCCGGGAGGGTAACTCTGGAAACACCATATATTTT. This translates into CASSREGNSGNTIYF.

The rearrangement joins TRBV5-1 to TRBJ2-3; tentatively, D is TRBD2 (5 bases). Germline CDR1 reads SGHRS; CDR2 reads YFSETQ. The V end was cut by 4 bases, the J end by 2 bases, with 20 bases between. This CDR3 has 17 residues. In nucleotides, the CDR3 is TGCGCCAGCAGCGGAGGTGTTAGCAATATTTTCACAGATACGCAGTATTTT. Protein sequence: CASSGGVSNIFTDTQYF.

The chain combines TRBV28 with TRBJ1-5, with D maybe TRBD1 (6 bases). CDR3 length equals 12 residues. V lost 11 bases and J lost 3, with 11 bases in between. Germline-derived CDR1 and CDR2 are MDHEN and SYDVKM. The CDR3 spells CAVGDTNQPQHF. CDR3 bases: TGTGCCGTGGGGGACACCAATCAGCCCCAGCATTTT.

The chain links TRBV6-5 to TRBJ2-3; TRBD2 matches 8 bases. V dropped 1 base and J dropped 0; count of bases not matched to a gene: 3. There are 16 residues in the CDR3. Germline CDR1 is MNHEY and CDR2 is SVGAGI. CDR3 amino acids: CASSYWGGGSTDTQYF. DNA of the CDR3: TGTGCCAGCAGTTACTGGGGCGGGGGGAGCACAGATACGCAGTATTTT.

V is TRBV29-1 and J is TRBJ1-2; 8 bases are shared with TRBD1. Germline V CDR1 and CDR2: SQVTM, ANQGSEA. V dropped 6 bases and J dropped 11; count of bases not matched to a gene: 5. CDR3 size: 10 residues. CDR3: CSVGQGEYTF. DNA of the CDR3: TGCAGCGTCGGACAGGGTGAATACACCTTC. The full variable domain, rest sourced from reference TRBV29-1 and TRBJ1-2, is SAVISQKPSRDICQRGTSLTIQCQVDSQVTMMFWYRQQPGQSLTLIATANQGSEATYESGFVIDKFPISRPNLTFSTLTVSNMSPEDSSIYLCSVGQGEYTFGSGTRLTVV.

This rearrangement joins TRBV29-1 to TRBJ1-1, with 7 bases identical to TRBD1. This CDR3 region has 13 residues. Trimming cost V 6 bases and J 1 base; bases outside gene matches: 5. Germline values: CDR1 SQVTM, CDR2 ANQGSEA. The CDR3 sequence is CSVEGQWNTEAFF. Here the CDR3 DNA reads TGCAGCGTGGAGGGACAGTGGAACACTGAAGCTTTCTTT.

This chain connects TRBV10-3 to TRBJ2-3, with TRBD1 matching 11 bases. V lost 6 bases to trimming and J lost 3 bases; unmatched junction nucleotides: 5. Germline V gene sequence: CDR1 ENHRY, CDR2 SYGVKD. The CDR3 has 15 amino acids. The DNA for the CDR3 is TGTGCCATCAGGGAGGACAGGGGGCTTACAGATACGCAGTATTTT. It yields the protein CAIREDRGLTDTQYF.

The CDR3 nucleotides read TGTGCCAGCAACATTAGACAGGGAGCTAACGAGCAGTACTTC. Protein: CASNIRQGANEQYF. The V and J genes are TRBV7-2 and TRBJ2-7, with TRBD1 matching over 7 bases. Germline CDR1 reads SGHTA; CDR2 reads FQGNSA. The CDR3 sequence is 14 residues long. V lost 7 bases and J lost 5; bases outside the gene matches: 11. Combining the CDR3 with reference TRBV7-2 and TRBJ2-7 gives the whole variable domain GAGVSQSPSNKVTEKGKDVELRCDPISGHTALYWYRQSLGQGLEFLIYFQGNSAPDKSGLPSDRFSAERTGGSVSTLTIQRTQQEDSAVYLCASNIRQGANEQYFGPGTRLTVT.

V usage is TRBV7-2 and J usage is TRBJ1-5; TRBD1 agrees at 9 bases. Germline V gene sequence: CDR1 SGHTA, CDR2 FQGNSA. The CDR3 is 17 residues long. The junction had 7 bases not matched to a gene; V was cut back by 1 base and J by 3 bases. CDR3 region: CASSLGGGTGYNQPQHF. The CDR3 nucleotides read TGTGCCAGCAGCTTAGGGGGGGGGACAGGGTACAATCAGCCCCAGCATTTT.

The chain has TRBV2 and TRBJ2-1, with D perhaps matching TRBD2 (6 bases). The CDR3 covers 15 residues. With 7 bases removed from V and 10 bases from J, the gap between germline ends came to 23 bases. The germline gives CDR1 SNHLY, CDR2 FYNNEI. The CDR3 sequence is CASMSSSGGPAEQFF. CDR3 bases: TGTGCCAGCATGTCTTCCTCTGGAGGGCCCGCCGAGCAGTTCTTC.

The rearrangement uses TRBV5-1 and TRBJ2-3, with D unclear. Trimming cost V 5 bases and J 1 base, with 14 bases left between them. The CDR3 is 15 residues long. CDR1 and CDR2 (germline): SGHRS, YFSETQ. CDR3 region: CASREAPAGTDTQYF. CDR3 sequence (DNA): TGCGCCAGCAGAGAAGCGCCAGCCGGCACAGATACGCAGTATTTT. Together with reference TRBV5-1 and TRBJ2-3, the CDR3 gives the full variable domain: KAGVTQTPRYLIKTRGQQVTLSCSPISGHRSVSWYQQTPGQGLQFLFEYFSETQRNKGNFPGRFSGRQFSNSRSEMNVSTLELGDSALYLCASREAPAGTDTQYFGPGTRLTVL.

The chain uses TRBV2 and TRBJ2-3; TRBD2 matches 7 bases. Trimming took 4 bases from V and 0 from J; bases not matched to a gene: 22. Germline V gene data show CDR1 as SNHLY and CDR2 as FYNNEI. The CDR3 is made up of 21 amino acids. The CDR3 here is CASSGEFGAGRLPRSTDTQYF. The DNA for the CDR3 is TGTGCCAGCAGTGGTGAGTTCGGAGCGGGGAGGCTCCCTCGTAGCACAGATACGCAGTATTTT.

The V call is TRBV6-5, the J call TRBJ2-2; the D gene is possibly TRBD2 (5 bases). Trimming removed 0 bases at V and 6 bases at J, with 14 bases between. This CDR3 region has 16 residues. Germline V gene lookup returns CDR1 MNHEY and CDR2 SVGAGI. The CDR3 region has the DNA TGTGCCAGCAGTTACTCGAGGCTAGTGAGGGCCGGGGAGCTGTTTTTT. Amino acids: CASSYSRLVRAGELFF.

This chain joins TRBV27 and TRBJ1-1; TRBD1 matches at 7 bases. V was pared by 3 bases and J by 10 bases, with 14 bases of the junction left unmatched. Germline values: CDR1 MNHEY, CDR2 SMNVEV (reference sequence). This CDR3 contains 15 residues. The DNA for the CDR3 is TGTGCCAGCAGTTTCACAGGGGTCGGGTCAGGAGGAGCTTTCTTT. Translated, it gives CASSFTGVGSGGAFF.

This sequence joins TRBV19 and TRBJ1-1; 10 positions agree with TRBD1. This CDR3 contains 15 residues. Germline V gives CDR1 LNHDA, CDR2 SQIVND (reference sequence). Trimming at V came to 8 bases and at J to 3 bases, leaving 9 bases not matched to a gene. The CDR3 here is CASRYMGQGHTEAFF. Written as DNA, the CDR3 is TGTGCCAGTCGCTACATGGGACAGGGGCACACTGAAGCTTTCTTT.

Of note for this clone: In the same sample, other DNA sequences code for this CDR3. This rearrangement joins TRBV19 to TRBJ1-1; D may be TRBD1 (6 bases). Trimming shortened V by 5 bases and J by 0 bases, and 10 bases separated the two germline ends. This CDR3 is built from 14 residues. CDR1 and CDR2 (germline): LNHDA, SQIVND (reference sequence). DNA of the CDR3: TGTGCCAGTAGTGAGACAGGTCTGAACACTGAAGCTTTCTTT. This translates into CASSETGLNTEAFF.